This is a list of T cell receptor beta chains from one sample in a study of T-cell memory formation after mild COVID-19. TCRdb ran MiXCR on the 5' RACE reads and lists one entry per CDR3 protein. The sample has approximately 89,000 distinct CDR3 sequences; 20% to 30% are singletons. Specimen: PBMCs or a T cell subset sorted from them (not recorded which). These receptors were collected from a young man who had mild COVID-19 (a few samples of this study predate the infection). Cell type and time point are not known. CDR3s include the opening cysteine and the closing phenylalanine or tryptophan. The order of the fields is CDR3 protein, CDR3 DNA, CDR3 length, D gene, J gene, V gene, clone size. The D gene is left open where the match is weak. Expanded clones are given a class, and other clones once, few, many or no size at all.

CASSFTLSDTQYF | TGTGCCAGCAGCTTCACCCTATCAGATACGCAGTATTTT | 13 | . | TRBJ2-3 | TRBV7-9 | few
CASSLGQNEQFF | TGTGCCAGCAGTTTAGGGCAGAATGAGCAGTTCTTC | 12 | . | TRBJ2-1 | TRBV12-3/TRBV12-4 | .
CASSPSPGWGYGYTF | TGTGCCAGCAGCCCCTCGCCGGGGTGGGGCTATGGCTACACCTTC | 15 | . | TRBJ1-2 | TRBV3-1 | .
CASSWGRNYGYTF | TGTGCCAGCAGTTGGGGGAGGAACTATGGCTACACCTTC | 13 | . | TRBJ1-2 | TRBV12-3/TRBV12-4 | few
CASSLSGSSYEQYF | TGCGCCAGCAGCTTGTCGGGGAGCTCCTACGAGCAGTACTTC | 14 | . | TRBJ2-7 | TRBV5-1 | .
CASSQDQTGNQPQHF | TGTGCCAGCAGCCAAGATCAGACGGGAAATCAGCCCCAGCATTTT | 15 | . | TRBJ1-5 | TRBV3-1 | few
CATTANYEQYF | TGTGCTACGACAGCAAACTACGAGCAGTACTTC | 11 | . | TRBJ2-7 | TRBV12-5 | few
CASSPPGPNEKLFF | TGTGCCAGCAGCCCCCCGGGACCGAATGAAAAACTGTTTTTT | 14 | . | TRBJ1-4 | TRBV7-9 | .
CASRKGGDTDTQYF | TGTGCCAGCAGAAAGGGGGGGGACACAGATACGCAGTATTTT | 14 | . | TRBJ2-3 | TRBV12-3/TRBV12-4 | few
CASSGGQSSYEQYF | TGTGCCAGCAGCGGGGGACAGAGCTCCTACGAGCAGTACTTC | 14 | TRBD1 | TRBJ2-7 | TRBV5-5 | .
CASSPRRLTRFYNEQFF | TGTGCCAGCAGCCCCCGAAGACTGACGCGCTTCTACAATGAGCAGTTCTTC | 17 | . | TRBJ2-1 | TRBV5-4 | few
CASSQDRGGLTDTQYF | TGCGCCAGCAGCCAAGATCGGGGGGGCCTGACAGATACGCAGTATTTT | 16 | TRBD2 | TRBJ2-3 | TRBV4-3 | .
CASRLLVAVGGNTIYF | TGTGCCAGCAGGTTACTTGTGGCGGTTGGTGGAAACACCATATATTTT | 16 | . | TRBJ1-3 | TRBV7-9 | few
CASSRREASGGYQETQYF | TGTGCCAGCAGCCGGAGAGAGGCTAGCGGGGGGTACCAAGAGACCCAGTACTTC | 18 | TRBD2 | TRBJ2-5 | TRBV7-9 | few
CASRTGLNEKLFF | TGTGCCAGTAGGACGGGACTTAATGAAAAACTGTTTTTT | 13 | . | TRBJ1-4 | TRBV19 | .
CASSFKTGGIRELFF | TGTGCCAGTAGTTTTAAGACAGGGGGCATCCGGGAGCTGTTTTTT | 15 | TRBD1 | TRBJ2-2 | TRBV19 | few
CASSLEGATGNTIYF | TGTGCCAGCAGCTTAGAGGGGGCAACTGGAAACACCATATATTTT | 15 | TRBD1 | TRBJ1-3 | TRBV7-9 | .
CASSLAGGAFETQYF | TGCGCCAGCAGCTTGGCCGGGGGGGCTTTCGAGACCCAGTACTTC | 15 | TRBD2 | TRBJ2-5 | TRBV5-1 | few
CASSGLGNQPQHF | TGTGCCAGCAGCGGGCTGGGCAATCAGCCCCAGCATTTT | 13 | . | TRBJ1-5 | TRBV7-2 | .
CASSENTGGPGELFF | TGCGCCAGCAGCGAAAACACAGGGGGCCCCGGGGAGCTGTTTTTT | 15 | TRBD1 | TRBJ2-2 | TRBV5-1 | few
CASSWTGWAYGYTF | TGTGCCAGCAGCTGGACAGGGTGGGCCTATGGCTACACCTTC | 14 | TRBD1 | TRBJ1-2 | TRBV7-2 | .
CASSSNVGYEQYF | TGTGCCAGCAGCAGTAACGTGGGCTACGAGCAGTACTTC | 13 | . | TRBJ2-7 | TRBV7-9 | .
CASSEDRDQETQYF | TGTGCCAGCAGTGAGGACAGGGACCAAGAGACCCAGTACTTC | 14 | TRBD1 | TRBJ2-5 | TRBV6-1 | many
CASSSKPWGDGTGELFF | TGTGCCAGCAGCTCCAAGCCGTGGGGGGACGGCACCGGGGAGCTGTTTTTT | 17 | . | TRBJ2-2 | TRBV7-7 | few
CASSAHDRDSYEQYF | TGTGCCAGCAGCGCTCATGACAGGGACTCCTACGAGCAGTACTTC | 15 | TRBD1 | TRBJ2-7 | TRBV9 | few
CATEGGYGYTF | TGTGCCACCGAAGGGGGCTATGGCTACACCTTC | 11 | . | TRBJ1-2 | TRBV6-5 | .
CASSKRSSLLSFGYTF | TGTGCCAGCAGCAAAAGGTCCTCACTTCTCTCGTTCGGCTACACCTTC | 16 | . | TRBJ1-2 | TRBV6-5 | .
CASSDPGILYNEQFF | TGTGCCAGCAGTGACCCGGGGATACTTTACAATGAGCAGTTCTTC | 15 | . | TRBJ2-1 | TRBV2 | few
CASSLGGFEQYF | TGTGCCAGCAGTTTAGGAGGGTTCGAGCAGTACTTC | 12 | . | TRBJ2-7 | TRBV12-3/TRBV12-4 | .
CASSSRDTQYF | TGTGCCAGCAGCTCGCGAGATACGCAGTATTTT | 11 | . | TRBJ2-3 | TRBV7-9 | .
CASSGQGSPETQYF | TGTGCCAGCTCGGGACAGGGCTCCCCGGAGACCCAGTACTTC | 14 | TRBD1 | TRBJ2-5 | TRBV12-3/TRBV12-4 | .
CSVETEGPYNEQFF | TGCAGCGTTGAAACGGAGGGACCCTACAATGAGCAGTTCTTC | 14 | . | TRBJ2-1 | TRBV29-1 | .
CASSVFNRGAQYF | TGTGCCAGCAGCGTATTTAACAGGGGGGCGCAGTATTTT | 13 | TRBD1 | TRBJ2-3 | TRBV9 | .
CASSLSGNAESSYNEQFF | TGTGCCAGCAGTTTATCTGGGAATGCTGAAAGCTCCTACAATGAGCAGTTCTTC | 18 | . | TRBJ2-1 | TRBV28 | .
CASSHPAGHNPETQYF | TGTGCCAGCAGCCACCCAGCGGGCCACAATCCAGAGACCCAGTACTTC | 16 | . | TRBJ2-5 | TRBV11-2 | few
CASSPRQGARYEQYF | TGTGCCAGCAGCCCCCGACAGGGGGCGAGGTACGAGCAGTACTTC | 15 | TRBD1 | TRBJ2-7 | TRBV27 | once
CASSPGDRGNTEAFF | TGTGCCAGCTCACCTGGGGATCGGGGAAACACTGAAGCTTTCTTT | 15 | . | TRBJ1-1 | TRBV18 | few
CATSDSLVIPGNQPQHF | TGTGCCACCAGTGATTCTCTCGTTATACCAGGCAATCAGCCCCAGCATTTT | 17 | . | TRBJ1-5 | TRBV24-1 | .
CASSLELGLNTEAFF | TGCGCCAGCAGCTTGGAGTTGGGATTGAACACTGAAGCTTTCTTT | 15 | . | TRBJ1-1 | TRBV5-1 | few
CASRAALYSNQPQHF | TGTGCCAGCAGAGCCGCGCTCTATAGCAATCAGCCCCAGCATTTT | 15 | . | TRBJ1-5 | TRBV6-2/TRBV6-3 | .
CASSYPPGQGPLGANVLTF | TGTGCCAGCAGTTATCCCCCTGGGCAGGGACCTCTGGGGGCCAACGTCCTGACTTTC | 19 | . | TRBJ2-6 | TRBV27 | .
CASRPLAGGHTGELFF | TGTGCCAGCAGGCCCCTCGCGGGGGGACACACCGGGGAGCTGTTTTTT | 16 | TRBD2 | TRBJ2-2 | TRBV11-2 | few
CASSKHVLNEQFF | TGTGCCAGCAGCAAACACGTCTTAAATGAGCAGTTCTTC | 13 | . | TRBJ2-1 | TRBV7-3 | .
CASTATGSNYGYTF | TGTGCCAGCACCGCGACAGGATCTAACTATGGCTACACCTTC | 14 | . | TRBJ1-2 | TRBV28 | .
CASSQGQGESSYNEQFF | TGTGCCAGCAGCCAGGGACAGGGAGAGAGCTCCTACAATGAGCAGTTCTTC | 17 | TRBD1 | TRBJ2-1 | TRBV7-3 | .
CASRGPQPGTSGESSYNEQFF | TGTGCCAGCAGGGGACCCCAGCCCGGGACTAGCGGGGAGAGCTCCTACAATGAGCAGTTCTTC | 21 | TRBD2 | TRBJ2-1 | TRBV6-1 | few
CANSGGMNTEAFF | TGTGCCAATTCAGGGGGGATGAACACTGAAGCTTTCTTT | 13 | TRBD1 | TRBJ1-1 | TRBV10-3 | .
CASRDPGSYNEQFF | TGTGCCAGTAGGGACCCCGGCTCCTACAATGAGCAGTTCTTC | 14 | . | TRBJ2-1 | TRBV19 | .
CASSLGLAARIRQETQYF | TGTGCCAGCAGCTTAGGGCTAGCGGCCAGAATACGACAAGAGACCCAGTACTTC | 18 | TRBD2 | TRBJ2-5 | TRBV7-9 | few
CASSITSGGYKNIQYF | TGTGCCAGCAGCATAACTAGCGGGGGGTACAAAAACATTCAGTACTTC | 16 | TRBD2 | TRBJ2-4 | TRBV12-3/TRBV12-4 | .
CASSQEARASYEQFF | TGTGCCAGCAGCCAAGAAGCCAGGGCTAGCTATGAGCAGTTCTTC | 15 | . | TRBJ2-1 | TRBV14 | .
CASRPARDPSYGYTF | TGTGCCAGCAGGCCTGCCCGGGACCCCAGTTATGGCTACACCTTC | 15 | . | TRBJ1-2 | TRBV6-5 | few
CASKNGGYTF | TGTGCCAGCAAAAATGGCGGCTACACCTTC | 10 | . | TRBJ1-2 | TRBV6-2/TRBV6-3 | .
CAVSRDRGYNEQFF | TGCGCCGTCTCTAGGGACAGGGGCTACAATGAGCAGTTCTTC | 14 | TRBD1 | TRBJ2-1 | TRBV5-1 | few
CASSLTGTGTSEAFF | TGCGCCAGCAGCCTAACCGGGACAGGGACTTCCGAAGCTTTCTTT | 15 | TRBD1 | TRBJ1-1 | TRBV4-1 | few